This T cell receptor beta chain appears in the sequencing data of a study of T cell repertoires in cytomegalovirus infection. At the level of the study: Public TCR beta signature analysis indicated the presence of both CMV infection and matching HLA type. Overall study findings and caveats: Using cumulative public TCR beta family frequency, the authors identified those who carried CMV together with the relevant HLA.

TCRdb reprocessed the reads with MiXCR, giving one entry per CDR3 protein. Among 70,000 to 95,000 distinct CDR3 sequences listed, roughly 29% were seen once. Trimming shortened V by 0 bases and J by 0 bases, and 4 bases separated the two germline ends. This CDR3 is built from 13 residues. From germline, CDR1 is DFQATT and CDR2 SNEGSKA (reference sequence). This clonotype was recorded many times. Its antigen is currently unknown. This specimen was CD8+ T cells from cultured PBMCs, taken from culture after CMV antigen stimulation. This receptor was identified in a human donor in good health (CMV status not recorded). Some clones in this sample may be carry-over from other donors' samples. The chain joins TRBV20-1 to TRBJ2-3; D is uncertain. CDR3 in amino acids: CSARDYSTDTQYF. In DNA form, the CDR3 reads TGCAGTGCTAGAGATTATAGCACAGATACGCAGTATTTT.